This T cell receptor (beta chain) is from a study of shared clonotypes between healthy human individuals (dated by TCRdb to 2020 to 2022). In terms of the full investigation: The cohort included three men and a couple of women between 18 and 49 years of age. Each donor's leukapheresis produced roughly between roughly 0.85 and 10 billion PBMCs. Per donor, three plates each were used for CD4 naive and CD4 memory, two for CD8 naive, and one for CD8 memory. To increase sequencing depth and limit assay-specific biases, different laboratories used diverse techniques to prepare libraries and sequence TCR repertoires. The study deeply sequenced blood TCR repertoires of five healthy adults to estimate repertoire size and the extent of clonotype sharing between individuals. General study outcomes and caveats: Clonotypes shared by all four sorted-subset donors showed higher generation probabilities than non-shared clonotypes. Based on pairwise subsampling, the degree of clonotype sharing among donors was expected to be affected by sequencing depth. Even with the large sequencing depth, rarefaction of the sorted-subset datasets indicated that sequencing was incomplete. Naive subsets generally had larger estimated clonotype richness than memory subsets. Across four donors, around 5% of naive CD4, roughly 3.5% of naive CD8, 2.3% of memory CD4, and under 0.45% of memory CD8 clonotypes were shared. The small number of donors limited the genetic and exposure-history diversity represented. Only blood was sampled, and tissue TCR repertoires likely differ from those in blood.

Using the deep immunoSEQ assay, TCR CDR3 regions were amplified from genomic DNA by multiplex PCR. Extracted genomic DNA from each cell subset was distributed evenly across all wells of several immunoSEQ 96-well plates, and each plate was treated as a replicate. Each replicate PCR for sorted subsets received 200 ng genomic DNA, equal to tens of thousands of T cell genomes. Purified libraries were quantified with a Qubit 3.0 fluorometer, sized on a Bioanalyzer 2100, and re-quantified with the KAPA Library Quantification kit. A separate single-read 150-cycle Illumina NextSeq 550 flow cell was used to sequence each immunoSEQ 96-well plate. In the original analysis: Because only junctional sequences without quality scores were contained in the immunoSEQ output, filtering matching that applied to full-length reads could not be performed. Sequences were annotated with PyIR, a Python wrapper for IgBLAST v1.9, and V/J genes and CDR3 were assigned using IMGT germline references. Reads with weak V/J assignments (E-value above 1e-6), missing CDR3, stop codons, out-of-frame junctions, or ambiguous translated residues were removed. V3J clonotypes were defined as sequences sharing an identical inferred V gene, J gene, and CDR3 amino acid sequence. To compute the percentage overlap between repertoires, the number of shared unique clonotypes was divided by the size of the smaller repertoire. Richness of each repertoire was evaluated using RTK rarefaction, the Chao1 estimator, and Recon v2.1 estimates of unobserved clonotypes. OLGA was used to compute generation probabilities for all TCRbeta clonotypes that the gDNA method yielded from four donors. TCRdb stores this immuneACCESS table with in-frame sequences only. Part of the clones is absent; in the studies checked, under half of the shortfall reflects unresolved V genes, and no reason is known for the rest. V, J and clone size reflect that table, while D and trimming were determined from the DNA. This sample gives fewer than 3 million clones in total; 92% of them show up just once. About 0.36% of the sample rests with the top ten.

With regard to this clone: What this receptor recognizes is not known. The input lacks base qualities; no much larger clone sits a single base away.

Spanning cysteine to phenylalanine, the CDR3 consists of 16 amino acids. CDR3 DNA only is kept here, 48 bases in frame from base 1. The junction shows trimming of 7 bases on V and 3 bases on J, plus 21 bases between the germline ends. As encoded in the germline V gene, CDR1 is MDHEN while CDR2 is SYDVKM. Healthy HIV-negative adults with no recently reported acute infections or vaccinations were included as donors. Every donor was a Caucasian adult living in Nashville, Tennessee, USA. CD4+ T cells were enriched by magnetic negative selection, after which naive cells were positively selected on CD45RA and the negative fraction was taken as the memory subset. Blood was collected by leukapheresis, and PBMCs were isolated by Ficoll-Histopaque density gradient centrifugation and then cryopreserved in liquid nitrogen vapor phase. Analytical flow cytometry was used to check the purity and quantity of every magnetically sorted T cell population. From each sorted fraction, genomic DNA was isolated and quantified by UV absorbance on a Nanodrop 2000c.

The chain uses TRBV28 and TRBJ2-5, with TRBD2 tentatively as D gene (7 bases match). This clonotype originated in a man between 18 and 29 years old in good health. Some clones in this sample may be carry-over from other donors' samples. The sample comprised naive CD4+ T cells from PBMCs. Per the publication, the cell subset or site label means: CD45RA+ positively selected. The sequenced DNA is TGTGCCAGCACGATTGGGGGGGCGTCGGCGGAAGAGACCCAGTACTTC. It is translated as CASTIGGASAEETQYF.